This TCR beta chain was retrieved from a study of Ad26.COV2.S vaccination and SARS-CoV-2 variants. This table comes from immunoSEQ multiplex PCR, and its TCRdb copy is limited to in-frame clones, with some not included. The table lists approximately 280,000 clones, over 75% of them singletons. Treatment given: around 19 received Ad26.COV2.S at low or high dose, single or two shots; roughly five received placebo; per-sample allocation not given. All samples were drawn on day 63, counting from the first vaccine or placebo injection. Germline-derived CDR1 and CDR2 are SGHRS and YFSETQ. The CDR3 has 15 amino acids. V dropped 4 bases and J dropped 0; count of bases not matched to a gene: 4.

Sequencing used peripheral blood, obtained in a trial of Ad26.COV2.S vaccine versus placebo. The origin of this receptor is a person between 18 and 65 years old who received the Ad26.COV2.S COVID-19 vaccine or a placebo. The rearrangement uses TRBV5-1 and TRBJ1-1; TRBD1 matches at 9 bases. The CDR3 DNA sequence: TGCGCCAGCAGCGGGACAGGGCTCTTGAACACTGAAGCTTTCTTT. This encodes CASSGTGLLNTEAFF.